The 20 T cell receptor beta chains presented below share a single source sample, sequenced in a study of T cells in Graves' hyperthyroidism and ophthalmopathy (dated by TCRdb to between 2018 and 2021). Preparation of the library involved multiplex PCR. Data came from an Illumina HiSeq 2000. TCR beta CDR3 regions were amplified from RNA transcripts. The TCR CDR3 was subjected to a first round of RT-PCR using the HTBI primer set and the Qiagen OneStep RT-PCR kit. TCRdb applied fastp at Q25 and MiXCR to the public reads, then kept only in-frame beta chains. Each CDR3 protein gets just one entry, which takes the most common genes and DNA from the rows behind it. The sample yields 600,000 to 800,000 distinct CDR3 sequences; roughly 32% were counted once. The ten largest clonotypes hold more than 25% of the sample. Material for sequencing was blood. These receptors were obtained from a middle-aged woman with Graves' hyperthyroidism.

This clonotype came up a few times. The junction shows a germline mismatch at one end, possibly a read error. The gene calls are TRBV10-3 and TRBJ2-7, with a weak D call TRBD2 (5 bases). CDR1 and CDR2 from the germline V gene are ENHRY and SYGVKD. The CDR3 has 15 amino acids. The CDR3 reads CASSSVGDPTYEQYF. Here the CDR3 DNA reads TGTGCCAGCAGTTCGGTCGGGGATCCGACCTACGAGCAGTACTTC.

The chain joins TRBV25-1 to TRBJ1-1; perhaps TRBD1 as D (5 bases). CDR1 and CDR2 (germline): MGHDK, SYGVNS. V lost 4 bases to trimming and J lost 4 bases, with 13 bases between them. The CDR3 length is 14 residues. This CDR3 is CASSGGTESTEAFF. For the CDR3, the DNA is TGTGCCAGCAGTGGGGGGACCGAGAGCACTGAAGCTTTCTTT.

This clonotype showed up just a few times. This sequence joins TRBV6-6 and TRBJ1-6, with D hard to call. Trimming pared 2 bases from V and 0 bases from J, leaving 8 bases between. The germline V gene has CDR1 MNHNY and CDR2 SVGAGI (reference sequence). CDR3 length equals 16 residues. CDR3 sequence reads: CASSYGSDSYNSPLHF. The CDR3 nucleotides are TGTGCCAGCAGTTACGGTTCAGACTCCTATAATTCACCCCTCCACTTT.

The genes are TRBV12-3 or TRBV12-4 and TRBJ1-2; tentative D call: TRBD1 (5 bases). CDR3 size: 15 residues. The V gene lost 5 bases and the J gene lost 2 bases, with 15 bases spanning the gap. The CDR3 DNA sequence: TGTGCCAGCAGTCCCCTGGGACGAGGAAACTATGGCTACACCTTC. The encoded protein is CASSPLGRGNYGYTF.

V gene TRBV7-9 combines with J gene TRBJ2-1, with TRBD1 matching over 8 bases. The CDR3 is 15 amino acids. Germline values: CDR1 SEHNR, CDR2 FQNEAQ (reference sequence). Unmatched junction bases numbered 7, after V lost 3 bases and J lost 6 bases. CDR3 amino acids: CASSFRQGAFNEQFF. In DNA, the CDR3 is TGTGCCAGCAGCTTTCGCCAGGGGGCATTCAATGAGCAGTTCTTC.

The V and J genes are TRBV6-5 and TRBJ2-2; D remains unclear. Per the germline V gene, CDR1 is MNHEY and CDR2 is SVGAGI. V was shortened by 8 bases and J by 3 bases, with 16 bases between the two germline ends. The CDR3 has 15 amino acids. The chain's CDR3 is CASATGQTYTGELFF. Here the CDR3 DNA reads TGTGCCAGCGCAACCGGGCAGACTTACACCGGGGAGCTGTTTTTT.

This clonotype showed up many times. This chain's CDR3 is CASSPIPQGRNTIYF. The CDR3 bases are TGTGCCAGCAGCCCCATACCTCAGGGACGAAACACCATATATTTT. The V call is TRBV11-2, the J call TRBJ1-3; D perhaps matches TRBD1 (5 bases). The CDR3 length is 15 residues. Germline values: CDR1 SGHAT, CDR2 FQNNGV. The V end lost 5 bases, the J end lost 5 bases, and 16 bases lay between the germline ends. The full variable domain, completed using reference TRBV11-2 and TRBJ1-3, is EAGVAQSPRYKIIEKRQSVAFWCNPISGHATLYWYQQILGQGPKLLIQFQNNGVVDDSQLPKDRFSAERLKGVDSTLKIQPAKLEDSAVYLCASSPIPQGRNTIYFGEGSWLTVV.

V and J are TRBV7-2 and TRBJ2-7; D is tentatively TRBD1 or TRBD2 (5 bases each). The J call could be wrong; TRBJ2-1 is a better fit for the DNA end. The CDR3 sequence is 12 residues long. Germline V CDR1 and CDR2: SGHTA, FQGNSA. The CDR3 sequence is CASSRGPNEQFF. DNA of the CDR3: TGTGCCAGCAGCAGGGGACCCAATGAGCAGTTCTTC.

Details on this clonotype: Since a much larger clone is just one base distant, this may be a read error. The chain is built from TRBV6-5 and TRBJ1-5, with TRBD1 matching 7 bases. CDR1 and CDR2 from the germline V gene are MNHEY and SVGAGI. The J segment lost 6 bases and the V segment lost 7 bases, leaving 9 bases of the junction unmatched. There are 14 residues in the CDR3. The CDR3: CASILGGASQPQHF. The CDR3 DNA sequence: TGTGCCAGCATCCTAGGGGGCGCGAGTCAGCCCCAGCATTTT.

The rearrangement joins TRBV20-1 to TRBJ2-2; a weak D match, TRBD1 (6 bases). Germline values: CDR1 DFQATT, CDR2 SNEGSKA (reference sequence). V lost 0 bases, J lost 4 bases, and 15 bases lay in between. The CDR3 is 16 residues long. The CDR3 loop is CSARDRQEYSTGELFF. The CDR3 DNA follows: TGCAGTGCTAGAGATCGACAGGAGTATAGCACCGGGGAGCTGTTTTTT.

A note on this clonotype: Relative to the germline gene, one junction end is altered; a read error may explain this. The V gene is TRBV7-6, the J gene TRBJ1-5; D is unresolved. The CDR3 is made up of 13 amino acids. Germline CDR1 is SGHVS and CDR2 is FNYEAQ. The CDR3 DNA sequence: TGTGCCACCAGCAGCCATTTAAATCAGCCCCAGCATTTT. Amino acid sequence: CATSSHLNQPQHF.

As to this clonotype: This may stem from a read error, because a much larger clone lies one nucleotide away. The chain links TRBV7-7 to TRBJ2-5; tentative D call: TRBD2 (6 bases). Per the germline V gene, CDR1 is SSHAT and CDR2 is FNYEAQ (reference sequence). V gave up 5 bases and J gave up 4 bases, with 17 bases separating them. The CDR3 has 15 residues. CDR3: CASSPIGGTRETQYF. The CDR3 region has the DNA TGTGCCAGCAGCCCCATCGGCGGGACTCGAGAGACCCAGTACTTC.

This clonotype was counted a few times. CDR3 DNA sequence: TGTGCCAGTACTCCAACAGGGGGCCTATCCTACGAGCAGTACTTC. Translation: CASTPTGGLSYEQYF. The chain links TRBV19 to TRBJ2-7; 9 nucleotides match TRBD1. Unmatched junction bases numbered 8, after V lost 7 bases and J lost 1 base. CDR3 length: 15 residues. Germline CDR1 reads LNHDA; CDR2 reads SQIVND (reference sequence).

V and J are TRBV11-2 and TRBJ2-7; D is possibly TRBD2 (5 bases). Matching the DNA end better, TRBJ2-5 makes the J call doubtful. The CDR3 consists of 12 residues. Germline V gene sequence: CDR1 SGHAT, CDR2 FQNNGV. The DNA for the CDR3 is TGTGCCAGCAGCCCCGTAGGAGGGACCCAGTACTTC. Protein sequence: CASSPVGGTQYF.

This clonotype was observed many times. The V call is TRBV7-9, the J call TRBJ1-1, with a weak D call TRBD1 (5 bases). CDR3 length: 16 residues. The germline V gene has CDR1 SEHNR and CDR2 FQNEAQ (reference sequence). V was trimmed by 1 base and J by 4 bases, leaving 16 bases between them. The DNA for the CDR3 is TGTGCCAGCAGCTTAGATCCTGCAGGGTGGGGCACTGAAGCTTTCTTT. Encoded protein: CASSLDPAGWGTEAFF.

This clonotype was counted only a few times. The chain employs TRBV6-1 and TRBJ1-1, with TRBD1 matching over 7 bases. The CDR3 loop spans 14 amino acids. With 6 bases clipped from V and 7 bases from J, the junction kept 11 bases outside the gene matches. CDR1 is MNHNS and CDR2 is SASEGT in the germline V gene. CDR3 coding DNA: TGTGCCAGCAGCGAGCAAATAGGGGGCCGTGAAGCTTTCTTT. Its protein product is CASSEQIGGREAFF.

This rearrangement joins TRBV24-1 to TRBJ1-4; D remains unclear. The germline gives CDR1 KGHDR, CDR2 SFDVKD. V shed 3 bases and J shed 12 bases, with 7 bases lying between them. The CDR3 spans 11 residues. As DNA, the CDR3 is TGTGCCACCAGTGATCTGGGAGAACTGTTTTTT. This gives the protein CATSDLGELFF.

The genes are TRBV4-1 and TRBJ1-1, with TRBD1 as a possible D gene (5 bases). V lost 0 bases to trimming and J lost 7 bases, with 15 bases between them. The CDR3 is 15 amino acids. Germline V gene data show CDR1 as MGHRA and CDR2 as YSYEKL. Written as DNA, the CDR3 is TGCGCCAGCAGCCAAGATAGAAGGGGACGGAATGAAGCTTTCTTT. It codes for CASSQDRRGRNEAFF.

The chain employs TRBV19 and TRBJ2-6; tentative D call: TRBD1 (5 bases). V was shortened by 3 bases and J by 0 bases, with 15 bases between the two germline ends. Germline V gives CDR1 LNHDA, CDR2 SQIVND (reference sequence). The length of the CDR3 is 18 residues. The CDR3 spells CASSITGPSPSGANVLTF. The CDR3 DNA reads TGTGCCAGTAGTATTACAGGCCCTTCCCCCTCTGGGGCCAACGTCCTGACTTTC.

This clonotype was recorded at least ten times. V is TRBV19 and J is TRBJ1-5; possibly TRBD1 for D (6 bases). The CDR3 has 13 residues. Germline CDR1 LNHDA, CDR2 SQIVND (reference sequence). V was trimmed by 5 bases and J by 4 bases, leaving 9 bases between them. CDR3 loop: CASSHTGNQPQHF. CDR3 DNA: TGTGCCAGTAGTCATACAGGGAATCAGCCCCAGCATTTT.